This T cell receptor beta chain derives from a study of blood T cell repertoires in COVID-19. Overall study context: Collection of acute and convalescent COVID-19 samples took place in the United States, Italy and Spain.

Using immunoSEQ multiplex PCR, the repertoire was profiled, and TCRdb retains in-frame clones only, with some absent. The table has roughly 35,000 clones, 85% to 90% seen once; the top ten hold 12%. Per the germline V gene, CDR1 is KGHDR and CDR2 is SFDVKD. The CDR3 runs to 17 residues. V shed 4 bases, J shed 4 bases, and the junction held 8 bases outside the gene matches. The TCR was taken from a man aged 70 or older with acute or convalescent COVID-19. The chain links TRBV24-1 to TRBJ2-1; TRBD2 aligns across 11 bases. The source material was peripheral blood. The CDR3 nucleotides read TGTGCCACCAGTGACTCGACACTAGCGGGAGAGTACAATGAGCAGTTCTTC. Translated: CATSDSTLAGEYNEQFF.